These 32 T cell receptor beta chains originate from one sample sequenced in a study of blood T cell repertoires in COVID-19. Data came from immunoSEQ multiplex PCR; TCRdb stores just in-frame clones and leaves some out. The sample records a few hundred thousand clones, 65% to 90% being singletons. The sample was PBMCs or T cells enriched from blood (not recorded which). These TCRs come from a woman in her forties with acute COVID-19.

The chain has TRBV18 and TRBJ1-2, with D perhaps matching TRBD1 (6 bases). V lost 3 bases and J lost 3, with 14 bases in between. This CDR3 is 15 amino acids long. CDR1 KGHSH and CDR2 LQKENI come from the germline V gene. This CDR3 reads CASSPRTEDDYGYTF. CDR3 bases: TGTGCCAGCTCACCCCGGACAGAAGACGACTATGGCTACACCTTC.

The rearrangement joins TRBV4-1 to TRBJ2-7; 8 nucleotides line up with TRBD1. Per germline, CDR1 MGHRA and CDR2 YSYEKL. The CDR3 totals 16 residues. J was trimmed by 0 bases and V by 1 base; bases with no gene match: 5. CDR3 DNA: TGCGCCAGCAGCCAAGGTCGAACAGGGGGCTCCTACGAGCAGTACTTC. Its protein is CASSQGRTGGSYEQYF.

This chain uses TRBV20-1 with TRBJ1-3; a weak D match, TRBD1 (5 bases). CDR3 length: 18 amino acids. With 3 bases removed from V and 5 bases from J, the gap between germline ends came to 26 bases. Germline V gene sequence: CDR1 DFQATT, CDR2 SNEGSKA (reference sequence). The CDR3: CSASELRYQGLSRNTIYF. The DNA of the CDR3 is TGCAGTGCTAGTGAATTGAGGTATCAGGGACTCAGCCGAAACACCATATATTTT.

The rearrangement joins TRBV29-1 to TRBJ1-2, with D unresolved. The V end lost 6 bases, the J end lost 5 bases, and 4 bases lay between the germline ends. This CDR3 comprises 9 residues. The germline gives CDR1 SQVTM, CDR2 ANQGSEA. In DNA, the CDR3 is TGCAGCGTCGGGTATGGCTACACCTTC. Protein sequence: CSVGYGYTF.

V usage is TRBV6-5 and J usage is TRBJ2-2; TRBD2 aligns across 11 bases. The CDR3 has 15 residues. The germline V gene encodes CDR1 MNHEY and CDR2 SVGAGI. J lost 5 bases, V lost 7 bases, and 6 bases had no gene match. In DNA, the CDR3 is TGTGCCAGCATTTATAGCGGGAGGGGAACCGGGGAGCTGTTTTTT. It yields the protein CASIYSGRGTGELFF.

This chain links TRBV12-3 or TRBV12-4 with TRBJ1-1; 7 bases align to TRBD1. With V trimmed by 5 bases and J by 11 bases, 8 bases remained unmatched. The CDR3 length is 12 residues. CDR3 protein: CASSQDRVWAFF. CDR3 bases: TGTGCCAGCAGTCAAGACAGGGTTTGGGCTTTCTTT.

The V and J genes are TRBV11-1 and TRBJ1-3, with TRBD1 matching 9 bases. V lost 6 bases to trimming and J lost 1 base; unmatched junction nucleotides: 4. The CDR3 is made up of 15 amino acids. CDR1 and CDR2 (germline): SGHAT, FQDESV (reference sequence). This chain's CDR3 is CASRETGGSGNTIYF. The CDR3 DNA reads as TGTGCCAGCAGAGAGACAGGGGGATCTGGAAACACCATATATTTT.

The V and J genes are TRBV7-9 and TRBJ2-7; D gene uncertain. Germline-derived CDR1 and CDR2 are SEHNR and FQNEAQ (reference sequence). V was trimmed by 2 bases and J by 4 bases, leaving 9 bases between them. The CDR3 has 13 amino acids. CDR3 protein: CASSLLERYEQYF. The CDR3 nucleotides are TGTGCCAGCAGCTTACTAGAGAGATACGAGCAGTACTTC.

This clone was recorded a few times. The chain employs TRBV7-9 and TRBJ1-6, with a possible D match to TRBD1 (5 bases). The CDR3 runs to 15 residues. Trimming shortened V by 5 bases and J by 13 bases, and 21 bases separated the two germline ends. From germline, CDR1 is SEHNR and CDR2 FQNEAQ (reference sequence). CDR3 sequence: CASSALTEGSSPLHF. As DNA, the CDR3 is TGTGCCAGCAGCGCTTTGACAGAAGGAAGCTCCCCCCTCCACTTT.

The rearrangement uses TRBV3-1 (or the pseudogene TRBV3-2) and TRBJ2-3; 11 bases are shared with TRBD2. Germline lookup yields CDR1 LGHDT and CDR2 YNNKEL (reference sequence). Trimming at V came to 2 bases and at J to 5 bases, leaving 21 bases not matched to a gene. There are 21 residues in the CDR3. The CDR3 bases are TGTGCCAGCAGCCAACTGCGGGATAGGGGGTTAGCGGGAGGGCCTCGAGATACGCAGTATTTT. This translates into CASSQLRDRGLAGGPRDTQYF.

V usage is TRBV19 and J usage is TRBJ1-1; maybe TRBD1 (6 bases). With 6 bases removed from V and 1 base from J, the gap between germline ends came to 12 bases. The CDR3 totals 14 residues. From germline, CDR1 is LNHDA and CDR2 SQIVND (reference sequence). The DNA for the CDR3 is TGTGCCAGTAGGGTCACAGGGCAGAACACTGAAGCTTTCTTT. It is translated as CASRVTGQNTEAFF.

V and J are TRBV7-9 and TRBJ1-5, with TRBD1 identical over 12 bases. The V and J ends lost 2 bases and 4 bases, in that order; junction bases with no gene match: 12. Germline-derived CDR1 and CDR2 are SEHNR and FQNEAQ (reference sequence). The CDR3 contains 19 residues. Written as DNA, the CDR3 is TGTGCCAGCAGCTTAACTTCCTCCGGGACAGGGGGCGGGAATCAGCCCCAGCATTTT. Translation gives CASSLTSSGTGGGNQPQHF. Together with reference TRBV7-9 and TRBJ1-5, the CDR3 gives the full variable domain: DTGVSQNPRHKITKRGQNVTFRCDPISEHNRLYWYRQTLGQGPEFLTYFQNEAQLEKSRLLSDRFSAERPKGSFSTLEIQRTEQGDSAMYLCASSLTSSGTGGGNQPQHFGDGTRLSIL.

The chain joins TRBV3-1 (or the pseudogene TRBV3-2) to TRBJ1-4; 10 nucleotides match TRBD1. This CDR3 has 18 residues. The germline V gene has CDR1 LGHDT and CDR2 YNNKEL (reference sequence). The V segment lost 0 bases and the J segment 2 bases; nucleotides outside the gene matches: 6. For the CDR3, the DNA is TGTGCCAGCAGCCAAGATCCCGACAGGGGGCGGACTAATGAAAAACTGTTTTTT. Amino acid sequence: CASSQDPDRGRTNEKLFF.

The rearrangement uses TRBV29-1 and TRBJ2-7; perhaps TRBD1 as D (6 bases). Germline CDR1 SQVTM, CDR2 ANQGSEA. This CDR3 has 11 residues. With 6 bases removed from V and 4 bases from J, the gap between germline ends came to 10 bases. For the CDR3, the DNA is TGCAGCGTGTCGACAGGTTACGAGCAGTACTTC. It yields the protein CSVSTGYEQYF.

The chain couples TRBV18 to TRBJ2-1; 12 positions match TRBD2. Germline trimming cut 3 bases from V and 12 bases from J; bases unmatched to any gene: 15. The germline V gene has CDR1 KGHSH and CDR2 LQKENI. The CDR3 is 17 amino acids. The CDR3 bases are TGTGCCAGCTCACCCACTAGCGGGAGGACGGTCGGGGCTCGGCAGTTCTTC. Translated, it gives CASSPTSGRTVGARQFF.

The CDR3 protein is CASSSMQGTSVYEQYF. The CDR3 nucleotides read TGTGCCAGCAGTTCCATGCAGGGTACTAGCGTATACGAGCAGTACTTC. The gene calls are TRBV7-9 and TRBJ2-7, with TRBD2 matching 7 bases. This CDR3 has 16 amino acids. V shed 6 bases and J 4 bases; nucleotides not matched to a gene: 15. Germline lookup yields CDR1 SEHNR and CDR2 FQNEAQ (reference sequence).

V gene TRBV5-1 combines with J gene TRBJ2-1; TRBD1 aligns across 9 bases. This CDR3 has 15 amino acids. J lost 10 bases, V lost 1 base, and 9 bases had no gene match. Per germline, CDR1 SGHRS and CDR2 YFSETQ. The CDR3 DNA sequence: TGCGCCAGCAGCTTGCCCGGGACAGGGTACGGCGAGCAGTTCTTC. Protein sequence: CASSLPGTGYGEQFF.

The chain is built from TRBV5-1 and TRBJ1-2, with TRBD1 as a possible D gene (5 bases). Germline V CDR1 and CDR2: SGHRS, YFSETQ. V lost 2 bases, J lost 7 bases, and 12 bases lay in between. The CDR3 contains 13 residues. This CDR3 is CASSFDSSSGYTF. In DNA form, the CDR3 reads TGCGCCAGCAGCTTTGACAGCTCCAGTGGCTACACCTTC.

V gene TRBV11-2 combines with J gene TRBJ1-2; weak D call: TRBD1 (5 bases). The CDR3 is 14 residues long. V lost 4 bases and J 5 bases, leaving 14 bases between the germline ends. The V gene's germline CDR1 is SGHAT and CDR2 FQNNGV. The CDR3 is CASSSTGGRYGYTF. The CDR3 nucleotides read TGTGCCAGCAGCTCGACGGGGGGTCGTTATGGCTACACCTTC.

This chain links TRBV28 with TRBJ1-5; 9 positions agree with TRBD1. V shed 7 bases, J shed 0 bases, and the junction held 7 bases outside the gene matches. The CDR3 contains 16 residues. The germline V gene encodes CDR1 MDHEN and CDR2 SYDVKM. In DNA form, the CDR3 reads TGTGCCAGCACCCTAGGACAGGGGTATAGCAATCAGCCCCAGCATTTT. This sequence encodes CASTLGQGYSNQPQHF. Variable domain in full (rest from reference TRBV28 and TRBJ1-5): DVKVTQSSRYLVKRTGEKVFLECVQDMDHENMFWYRQDPGLGLRLIYFSYDVKMKEKGDIPEGYSVSREKKERFSLILESASTNQTSMYLCASTLGQGYSNQPQHFGDGTRLSIL.

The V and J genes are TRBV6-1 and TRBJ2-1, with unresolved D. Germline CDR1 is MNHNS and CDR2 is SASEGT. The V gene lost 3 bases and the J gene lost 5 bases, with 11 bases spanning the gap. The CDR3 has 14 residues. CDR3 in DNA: TGTGCCAGCAGTGAGCCACCTCTACACAATGAGCAGTTCTTC. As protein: CASSEPPLHNEQFF.

DNA for the CDR3: TGTGCCAGCAGTGATTCTATGCCGGGAGAGACCCAGTACTTC. Translation gives CASSDSMPGETQYF. The gene calls are TRBV28 and TRBJ2-5; D uncertain. V was cut by 5 bases and J by 4 bases, with 14 bases left in between. CDR3 length equals 14 residues. Germline V CDR1 and CDR2: MDHEN, SYDVKM.

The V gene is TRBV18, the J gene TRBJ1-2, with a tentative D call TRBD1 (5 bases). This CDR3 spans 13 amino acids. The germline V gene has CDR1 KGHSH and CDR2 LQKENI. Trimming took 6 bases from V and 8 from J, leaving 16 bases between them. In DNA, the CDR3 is TGTGCCAGCTCGGACCAGGGAAACGGAGGCTACACCTTC. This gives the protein CASSDQGNGGYTF.

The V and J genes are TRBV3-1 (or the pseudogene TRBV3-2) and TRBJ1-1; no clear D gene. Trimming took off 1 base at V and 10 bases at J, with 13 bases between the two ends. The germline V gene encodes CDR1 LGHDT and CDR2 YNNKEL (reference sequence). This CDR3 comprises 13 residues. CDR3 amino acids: CASSQGPAGSAFF. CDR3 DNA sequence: TGTGCCAGCAGCCAAGGGCCCGCGGGATCAGCTTTCTTT.

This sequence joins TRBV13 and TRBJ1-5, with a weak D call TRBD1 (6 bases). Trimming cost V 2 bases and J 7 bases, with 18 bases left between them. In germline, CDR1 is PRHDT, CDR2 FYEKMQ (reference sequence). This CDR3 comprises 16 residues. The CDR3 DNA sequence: TGTGCCAGCAGCTTACTTTTAGTACAGGGCCGCCAGCCCCAGCATTTT. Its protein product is CASSLLLVQGRQPQHF.

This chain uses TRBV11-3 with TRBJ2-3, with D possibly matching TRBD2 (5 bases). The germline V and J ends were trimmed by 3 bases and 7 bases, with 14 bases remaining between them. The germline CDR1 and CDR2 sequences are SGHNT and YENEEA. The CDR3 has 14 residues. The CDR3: CASSFGPSTYTQYF. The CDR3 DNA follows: TGTGCCAGCAGCTTCGGGCCTAGCACTTATACGCAGTATTTT.

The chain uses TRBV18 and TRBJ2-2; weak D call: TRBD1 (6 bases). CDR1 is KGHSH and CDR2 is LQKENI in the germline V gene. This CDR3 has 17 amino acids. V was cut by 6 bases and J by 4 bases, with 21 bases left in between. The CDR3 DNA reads TGTGCCAGCTCGCCTTCTTTAAACAGGGTAGCCACCGGGGAGCTGTTTTTT. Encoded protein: CASSPSLNRVATGELFF.

The CDR3 bases are TGTGCCAGCAGCCAAGGTAGGACTAGCCACATTCAGTACTTC. Its protein product is CASSQGRTSHIQYF. The V call is TRBV3-1 (or the pseudogene TRBV3-2), the J call TRBJ2-4, with 8 bases that match TRBD2. The germline V gene has CDR1 LGHDT and CDR2 YNNKEL (reference sequence). The CDR3 is 14 residues long. With 1 base clipped from V and 8 bases from J, the junction kept 4 bases outside the gene matches.

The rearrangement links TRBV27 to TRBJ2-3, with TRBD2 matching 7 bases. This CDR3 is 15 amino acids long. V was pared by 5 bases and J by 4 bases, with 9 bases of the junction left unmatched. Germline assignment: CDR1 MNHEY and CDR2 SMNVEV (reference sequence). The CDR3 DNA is TGTGCCAGCAGTGGCCCGGGACTATCGGCAGATACGCAGTATTTT. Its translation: CASSGPGLSADTQYF.

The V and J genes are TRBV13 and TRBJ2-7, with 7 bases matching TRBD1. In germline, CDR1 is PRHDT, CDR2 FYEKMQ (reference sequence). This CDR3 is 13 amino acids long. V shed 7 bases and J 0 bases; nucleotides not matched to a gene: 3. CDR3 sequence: CASTDRDSYEQYF. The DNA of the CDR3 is TGTGCCAGCACAGACAGGGACTCCTACGAGCAGTACTTC.

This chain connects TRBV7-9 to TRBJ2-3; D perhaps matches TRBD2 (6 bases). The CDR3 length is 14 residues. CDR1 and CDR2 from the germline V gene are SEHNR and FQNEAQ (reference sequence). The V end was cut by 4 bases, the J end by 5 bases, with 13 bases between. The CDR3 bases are TGTGCCAGCAGCTACCGGGACTTTCAAGATACGCAGTATTTT. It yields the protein CASSYRDFQDTQYF.

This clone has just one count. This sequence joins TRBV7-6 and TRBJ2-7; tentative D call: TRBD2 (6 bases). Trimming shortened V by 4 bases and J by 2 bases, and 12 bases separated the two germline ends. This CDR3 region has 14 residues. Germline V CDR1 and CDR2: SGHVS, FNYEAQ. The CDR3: CASSSQTGAYEQYF. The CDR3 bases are TGTGCCAGCAGCTCTCAGACGGGGGCCTACGAGCAGTACTTC.